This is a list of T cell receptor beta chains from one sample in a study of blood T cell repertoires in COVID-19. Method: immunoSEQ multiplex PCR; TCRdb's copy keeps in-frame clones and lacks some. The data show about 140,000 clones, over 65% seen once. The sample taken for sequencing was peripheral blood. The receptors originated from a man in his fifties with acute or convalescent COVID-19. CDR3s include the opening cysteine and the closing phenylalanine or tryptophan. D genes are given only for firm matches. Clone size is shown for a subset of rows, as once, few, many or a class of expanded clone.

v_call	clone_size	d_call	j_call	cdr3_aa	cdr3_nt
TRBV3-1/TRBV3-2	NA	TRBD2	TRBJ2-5	CASSGRTSGAQETQYF	TGTGCCAGCAGCGGAAGGACTAGCGGGGCCCAAGAGACCCAGTACTTC
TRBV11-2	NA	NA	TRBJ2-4	CASSSPPSEGLAKNIQYF	TGTGCCAGCAGCTCACCCCCCTCGGAGGGGTTAGCCAAAAACATTCAGTACTTC
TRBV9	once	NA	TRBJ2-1	CASSPYPRGSSYNEQFF	TGTGCCAGCAGCCCCTACCCGAGGGGGAGCTCCTACAATGAGCAGTTCTTC
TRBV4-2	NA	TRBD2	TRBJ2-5	CASSQGASGGETQYF	TGTGCCAGCAGCCAAGGCGCTAGCGGGGGCGAGACCCAGTACTTC
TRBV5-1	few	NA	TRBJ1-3	CASSLAGYGNTIYF	TGCGCCAGCAGCTTAGCAGGGTACGGAAACACCATATATTTT
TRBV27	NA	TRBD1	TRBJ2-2	CASSPPLFGTVTLITNTGELFF	TGTGCCAGCAGTCCCCCCCTCTTCGGGACAGTGACCCTCATAACGAACACCGGGGAGCTGTTTTTT
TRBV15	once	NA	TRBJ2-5	CATSSINGGGETQYF	TGTGCCACCAGCAGTATTAACGGGGGAGGAGAGACCCAGTACTTC
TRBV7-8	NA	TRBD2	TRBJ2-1	CASSWGGSSYNEQFF	TGTGCCAGCAGCTGGGGCGGGAGCTCCTACAATGAGCAGTTCTTC
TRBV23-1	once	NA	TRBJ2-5	CASSRHSQETQYF	TGCGCCAGCAGCCGACATAGTCAAGAGACCCAGTACTTC
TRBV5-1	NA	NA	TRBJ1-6	CASSDARGSYNSPLHF	TGCGCCAGCAGCGACGCCAGGGGATCCTATAATTCACCCCTCCACTTT
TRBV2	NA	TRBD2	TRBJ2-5	CAHRTSGGPQYF	TGTGCCCACCGGACTAGCGGGGGTCCCCAGTACTTC
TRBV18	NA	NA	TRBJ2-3	CASSPQRGADTQYF	TGTGCCAGCTCACCACAACGCGGAGCAGATACGCAGTATTTT
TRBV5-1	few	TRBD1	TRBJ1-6	CASSWQGAESPLHF	TGCGCCAGCAGCTGGCAGGGGGCAGAATCACCCCTCCACTTT
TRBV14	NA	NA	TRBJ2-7	CASSQVGGLRYEQYF	TGTGCCAGCAGCCAAGTCGGTGGACTACGCTACGAGCAGTACTTC
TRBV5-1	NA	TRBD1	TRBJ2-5	CASSYGQGELETQYF	TGCGCCAGCAGCTATGGACAGGGGGAATTAGAGACCCAGTACTTC
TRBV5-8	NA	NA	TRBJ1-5	CASNAGESNQPQHF	TGTGCCAGCAATGCAGGGGAGAGCAATCAGCCCCAGCATTTT
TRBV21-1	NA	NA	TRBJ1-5	CASSKECREDSNQPQHF	TGTGCCAGCAGCAAAGAGTGCAGGGAAGATAGCAATCAGCCCCAGCATTTT
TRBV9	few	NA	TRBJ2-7	CASSPTAQGGEQYF	TGTGCCAGCAGCCCGACGGCTCAGGGCGGCGAGCAGTACTTC
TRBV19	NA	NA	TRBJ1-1	CASTLRGGTEAFF	TGTGCCAGTACCCTAAGGGGGGGCACTGAAGCTTTCTTT
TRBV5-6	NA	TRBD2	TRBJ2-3	CASPLRTSGGATDTQYF	TGTGCCAGCCCCTTGCGGACTAGCGGGGGAGCAACAGATACGCAGTATTTT
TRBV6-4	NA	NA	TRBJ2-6	CASSEEGSGANVLTF	TGTGCCAGCAGTGAAGAGGGATCCGGGGCCAACGTCCTGACTTTC
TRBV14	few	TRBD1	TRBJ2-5	CASSDAGGPGTQYF	TGTGCCAGCAGTGATGCAGGGGGCCCTGGGACCCAGTACTTC
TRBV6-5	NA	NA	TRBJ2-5	CASSTDSQETQYF	TGTGCCAGCAGTACGGACAGCCAAGAGACCCAGTACTTC
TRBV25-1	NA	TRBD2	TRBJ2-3	CASSPTSGVVDTQYF	TGTGCCAGCAGTCCGACTAGCGGGGTGGTAGATACGCAGTATTTT
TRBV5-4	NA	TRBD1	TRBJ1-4	CASSLRTGGNEKLFF	TGTGCCAGCAGCTTACGAACAGGGGGTAATGAAAAACTGTTTTTT
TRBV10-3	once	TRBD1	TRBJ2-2	CAIPLPDRGNTGELFF	TGTGCCATCCCCCTACCTGACAGGGGAAACACCGGGGAGCTGTTTTTT
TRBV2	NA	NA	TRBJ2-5	CASSGSTVTQETQYF	TGTGCCAGCAGTGGGAGTACTGTAACTCAAGAGACCCAGTACTTC
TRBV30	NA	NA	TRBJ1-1	CAWEQGNTEAFF	TGTGCCTGGGAACAGGGAAACACTGAAGCTTTCTTT
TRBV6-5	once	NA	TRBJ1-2	CASSYRTEDYGYTF	TGTGCCAGCAGTTATAGGACAGAAGACTATGGCTACACCTTC
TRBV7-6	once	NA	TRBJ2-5	CASSLVGGGLETQYF	TGTGCCAGCAGCTTAGTCGGCGGGGGCTTAGAGACCCAGTACTTC